This T cell receptor beta chain was retrieved from a study of Ad26.COV2.S vaccination and SARS-CoV-2 variants. Study-wide results and limits: People given the vaccine had a wider spike-specific TCR breadth than placebo recipients did.

The data were produced by immunoSEQ multiplex PCR, yet TCRdb's version contains in-frame clones alone and is incomplete. The sample yields 330,000 or so clones, 90% seen once. Between the trimmed V and J ends, which lost 5 bases and 7 bases, there was a span of 9 bases. The CDR3 runs 12 residues. Germline V gene data show CDR1 as SGHRS and CDR2 as YFSETQ. With regard to this clone: No antigen is known for it.

As to treatment: some 20 received Ad26.COV2.S at low or high dose, single or two shots; a few received placebo; per-sample allocation not given. Each sample was drawn 63 days after the first injection (of vaccine or placebo). The rearrangement links TRBV5-1 to TRBJ1-4; maybe TRBD1 (5 bases). The clonotype originates from a person aged 18-65 years who received the Ad26.COV2.S COVID-19 vaccine or a placebo. Sequencing used peripheral blood, obtained in a trial of Ad26.COV2.S vaccine versus placebo. This chain's CDR3 is CASRGEGEKLFF. The CDR3 nucleotides read TGCGCCAGCAGAGGGGAGGGTGAAAAACTGTTTTTT.